The TCR beta chain under discussion was sequenced for a study of T cell changes during pregnancy in multiple sclerosis (dated by TCRdb to between 2019 and 2020). Notes on the research overall: The study looked at changes in the T cell repertoire across pregnancy in women with multiple sclerosis.

Library creation used the immunoSEQ multiplex PCR assay. As stored in TCRdb, this immuneACCESS dataset retains in-frame rearrangements with V and J assigned. A fraction of the clones does not appear; measured against another copy, unresolved V genes explain less than half of the discrepancy, and the remainder lacks a known reason. For this sample the table gives about 38,000 clones, of which 75% to 95% were detected only once. In total, the top ten clones hold 5% to 6.5% of the sample. V and J lose 4 bases and 7 bases, and a span of 7 bases separates them. In the germline V gene, CDR1 corresponds to SGHDN and CDR2 to FVKESK. Its CDR3 holds 11 amino acids, cysteine through phenylalanine. The CDR3 DNA has 33 bases and is translated from base 1. As concerns this clone: It lacks a known antigen. The input lacks base qualities; no much larger clone sits a single base away.

The sequence links TRBV14 to TRBJ1-2; matching of 6 bases hints at TRBD1 as the D gene. The sequencing here drew on CD8+ T cells from peripheral blood mononuclear cells, taken in the second trimester of pregnancy. This sequence originates from a female donor with multiple sclerosis, enrolled in a pregnancy study. Here is the DNA: TGTGCCAGCAGCCCAGGGGTTGGCTACACCTTC. The encoded protein is CASSPGVGYTF.